The TCR beta chain under discussion was sequenced for a study of OX40 agonist ivuxolimab in advanced cancers. Autoimmune disease history or systemic immunosuppression barred patients. The V segment lost 4 bases and the J segment 13 bases; nucleotides outside the gene matches: 14. This CDR3 has 14 residues. In germline, CDR1 is SGHNT, CDR2 YYREEE (reference sequence). Data came from immunoSEQ multiplex PCR; TCRdb stores just in-frame clones and leaves some out. Among roughly 130,000 clones listed, over 85% were seen once. The source was CD4+ or CD8+ T cells sorted from blood, collected in a trial of the OX40 agonist ivuxolimab. This chain joins TRBV5-4 and TRBJ2-1; TRBD2 agrees at 7 bases. The TCR comes from an adult with an advanced solid tumor such as melanoma, head and neck, liver or kidney cancer. The CDR3 sequence: CASSQDRREGAQFF. The CDR3 DNA is TGTGCCAGCAGCCAAGATCGAAGGGAGGGCGCCCAGTTCTTC.